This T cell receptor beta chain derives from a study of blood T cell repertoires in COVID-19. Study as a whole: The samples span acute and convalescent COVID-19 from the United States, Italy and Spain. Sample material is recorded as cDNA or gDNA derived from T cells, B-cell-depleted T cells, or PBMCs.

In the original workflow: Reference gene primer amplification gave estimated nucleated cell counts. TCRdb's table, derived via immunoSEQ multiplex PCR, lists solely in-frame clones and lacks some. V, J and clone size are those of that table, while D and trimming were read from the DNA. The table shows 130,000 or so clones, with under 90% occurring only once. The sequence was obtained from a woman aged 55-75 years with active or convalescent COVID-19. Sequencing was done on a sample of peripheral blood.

Written as DNA, the CDR3 is TGTGCCAGCAGCTTATGGCAGGTAGAGACCCAGTACTTC. Translation: CASSLWQVETQYF. The chain employs TRBV7-9 and TRBJ2-5, with D uncertain. V was shortened by 2 bases and J by 4 bases, with 8 bases between the two germline ends. Germline loops: CDR1 SEHNR, CDR2 FQNEAQ (reference sequence). CDR3 length: 13 amino acids.